This T cell receptor (beta chain) was captured by sequencing in a study of graft-versus-host responses after intestinal transplantation. The repertoire was sequenced with immunoSEQ multiplex PCR; TCRdb's copy has only in-frame clones and lacks some. The sample records 85,000 to 90,000 clones, roughly 88% being singletons. On this clone: Its antigen is unidentified.

The clonotype comes from a human donor who received an intestinal transplant. The sequencing here drew on unstimulated CD4+ T cells sorted from spleen or lymph node cells, taken before intestinal transplant.

The CDR3 sequence is CASSQLYEQYF. The CDR3 bases are TGTGCCAGCAGCCAACTCTACGAGCAGTACTTC. The rearrangement links TRBV2 to TRBJ2-7; D not certain. The CDR3 has 11 amino acids. Trimming removed 6 bases at V and 3 bases at J, with 6 bases between. Germline CDR1 is SNHLY and CDR2 is FYNNEI.